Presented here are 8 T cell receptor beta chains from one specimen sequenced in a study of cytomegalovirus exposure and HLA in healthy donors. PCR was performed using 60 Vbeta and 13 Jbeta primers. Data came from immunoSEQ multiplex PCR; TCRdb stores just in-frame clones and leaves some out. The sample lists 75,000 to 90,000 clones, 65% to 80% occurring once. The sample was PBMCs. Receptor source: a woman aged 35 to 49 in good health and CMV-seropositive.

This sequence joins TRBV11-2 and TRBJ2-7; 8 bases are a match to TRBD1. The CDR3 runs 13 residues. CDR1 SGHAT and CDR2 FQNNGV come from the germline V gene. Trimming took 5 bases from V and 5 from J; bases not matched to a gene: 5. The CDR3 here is CASSGQGAHEQYF. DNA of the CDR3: TGTGCCAGCAGCGGACAGGGAGCCCACGAGCAGTACTTC.

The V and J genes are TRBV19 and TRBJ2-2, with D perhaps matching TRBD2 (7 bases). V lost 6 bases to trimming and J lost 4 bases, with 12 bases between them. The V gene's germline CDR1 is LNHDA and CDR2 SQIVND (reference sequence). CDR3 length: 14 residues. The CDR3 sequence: CASSGLGGTGELFF. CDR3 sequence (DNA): TGTGCCAGTAGCGGACTAGGGGGCACCGGGGAGCTGTTTTTT.

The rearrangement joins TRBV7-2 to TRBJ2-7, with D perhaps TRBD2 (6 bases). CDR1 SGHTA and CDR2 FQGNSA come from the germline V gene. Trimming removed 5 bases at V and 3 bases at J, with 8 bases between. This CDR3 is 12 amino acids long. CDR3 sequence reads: CASSISGYEQYF. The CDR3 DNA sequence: TGTGCCAGCAGCATTAGCGGCTACGAGCAGTACTTC.

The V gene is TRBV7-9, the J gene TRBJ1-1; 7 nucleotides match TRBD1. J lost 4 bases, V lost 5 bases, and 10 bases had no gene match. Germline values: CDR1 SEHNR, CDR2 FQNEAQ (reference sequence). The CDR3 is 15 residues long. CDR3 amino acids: CASSPQQGSGTEAFF. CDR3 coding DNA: TGTGCCAGCAGCCCTCAACAGGGGTCGGGCACTGAAGCTTTCTTT. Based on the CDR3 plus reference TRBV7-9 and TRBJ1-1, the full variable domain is DTGVSQNPRHKITKRGQNVTFRCDPISEHNRLYWYRQTLGQGPEFLTYFQNEAQLEKSRLLSDRFSAERPKGSFSTLEIQRTEQGDSAMYLCASSPQQGSGTEAFFGQGTRLTVV.

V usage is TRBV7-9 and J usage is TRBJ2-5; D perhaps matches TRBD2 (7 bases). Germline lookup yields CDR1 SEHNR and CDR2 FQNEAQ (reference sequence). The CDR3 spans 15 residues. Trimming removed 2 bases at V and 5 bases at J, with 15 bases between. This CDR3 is CASSLRRGGGETQYF. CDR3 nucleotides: TGTGCCAGCAGCTTAAGAAGGGGAGGGGGTGAGACCCAGTACTTC.

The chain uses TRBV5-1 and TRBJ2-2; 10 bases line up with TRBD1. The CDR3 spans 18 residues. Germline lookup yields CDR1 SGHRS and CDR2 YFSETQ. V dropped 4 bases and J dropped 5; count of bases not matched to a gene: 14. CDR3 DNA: TGCGCCAGCAGCCCCACAACCCGACAGGGGGCTTGGACCGGGGAGCTGTTTTTT. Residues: CASSPTTRQGAWTGELFF.

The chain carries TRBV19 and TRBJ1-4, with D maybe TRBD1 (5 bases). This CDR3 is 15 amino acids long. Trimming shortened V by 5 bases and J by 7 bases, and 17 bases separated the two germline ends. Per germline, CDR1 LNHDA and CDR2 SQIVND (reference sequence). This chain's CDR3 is CASSHRLLSAEKLFF. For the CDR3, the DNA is TGTGCCAGTAGTCACAGGCTTTTGTCAGCTGAAAAACTGTTTTTT.

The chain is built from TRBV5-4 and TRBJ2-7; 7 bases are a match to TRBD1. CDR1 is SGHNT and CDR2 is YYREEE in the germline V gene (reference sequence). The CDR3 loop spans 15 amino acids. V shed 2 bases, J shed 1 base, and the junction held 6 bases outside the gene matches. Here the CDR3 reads CASSLGGIGSYEQYF. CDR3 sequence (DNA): TGTGCCAGCAGCTTAGGGGGCATAGGGTCCTACGAGCAGTACTTC. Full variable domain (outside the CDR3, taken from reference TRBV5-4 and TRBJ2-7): ETGVTQSPTHLIKTRGQQVTLRCSSQSGHNTVSWYQQALGQGPQFIFQYYREEENGRGNFPPRFSGLQFPNYSSELNVNALELDDSALYLCASSLGGIGSYEQYFGPGTRLTVT.